The following is a T cell receptor (beta chain) sequence with its context. Germline CDR1 and CDR2: SGHTA and FQGNSA. The CDR3 loop spans 17 amino acids. J was trimmed by 5 bases and V by 1 base; bases with no gene match: 8. This entry comes from a study of blood T cell repertoires in COVID-19. On the study more broadly: The analysed material was cDNA or gDNA that came from T cells, B-cell-depleted T cells, or PBMCs.

Clones were sequenced by immunoSEQ multiplex PCR, and TCRdb holds only the in-frame ones, with some missing. The table includes about 120,000 clones, about 85% detected once. Sequenced material: peripheral blood. The chain has TRBV7-2 and TRBJ1-4; 9 bases align to TRBD1. This TCR was recovered from a human donor in a cohort sampled during active COVID-19. CDR3 amino acids: CASSLGGGDRANEKLFF. CDR3 bases: TGTGCCAGCAGCTTAGGTGGGGGGGACAGGGCGAATGAAAAACTGTTTTTT.